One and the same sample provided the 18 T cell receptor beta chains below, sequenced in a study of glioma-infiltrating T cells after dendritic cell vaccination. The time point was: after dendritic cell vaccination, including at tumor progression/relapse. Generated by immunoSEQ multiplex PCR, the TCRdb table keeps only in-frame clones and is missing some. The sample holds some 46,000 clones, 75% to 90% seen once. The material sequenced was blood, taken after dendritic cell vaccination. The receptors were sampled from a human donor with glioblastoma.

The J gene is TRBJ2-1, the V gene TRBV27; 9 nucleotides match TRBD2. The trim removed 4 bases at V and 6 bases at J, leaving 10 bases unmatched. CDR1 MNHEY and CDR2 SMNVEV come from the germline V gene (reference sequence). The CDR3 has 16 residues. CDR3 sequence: CASSSGLAGVLNEQFF. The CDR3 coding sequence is TGTGCCAGCAGTTCGGGACTAGCTGGGGTACTCAATGAGCAGTTCTTC.

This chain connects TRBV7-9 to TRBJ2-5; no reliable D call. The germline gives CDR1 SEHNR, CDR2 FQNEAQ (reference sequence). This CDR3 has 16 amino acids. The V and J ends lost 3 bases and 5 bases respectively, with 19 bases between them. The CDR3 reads CASSLTPEWMGETQYF. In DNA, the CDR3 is TGTGCCAGCAGCTTGACCCCTGAATGGATGGGCGAGACCCAGTACTTC.

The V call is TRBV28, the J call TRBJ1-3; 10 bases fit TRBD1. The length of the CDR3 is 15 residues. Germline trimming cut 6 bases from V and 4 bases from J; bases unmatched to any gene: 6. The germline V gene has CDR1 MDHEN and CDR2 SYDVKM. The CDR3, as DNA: TGTGCCAGCAGCAAGGACAGGGGGAAGGGAAACACCATATATTTT. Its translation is CASSKDRGKGNTIYF.

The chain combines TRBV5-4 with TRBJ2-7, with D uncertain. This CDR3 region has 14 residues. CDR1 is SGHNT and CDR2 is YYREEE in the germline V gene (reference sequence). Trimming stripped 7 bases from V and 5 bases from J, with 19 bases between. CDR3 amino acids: CASGTVRSSHEQYF. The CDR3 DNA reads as TGTGCCAGCGGAACGGTCAGGTCTTCCCACGAGCAGTACTTC.

CDR3 region: CASSLTAGVFEQFF. The CDR3 region has the DNA TGTGCCAGCAGCTTAACAGCGGGAGTGTTTGAGCAGTTCTTC. The chain has TRBV7-2 and TRBJ2-1; 8 bases fit TRBD2. The CDR3 contains 14 residues. In germline, CDR1 is SGHTA, CDR2 FQGNSA. The trim removed 2 bases at V and 9 bases at J, leaving 6 bases unmatched.

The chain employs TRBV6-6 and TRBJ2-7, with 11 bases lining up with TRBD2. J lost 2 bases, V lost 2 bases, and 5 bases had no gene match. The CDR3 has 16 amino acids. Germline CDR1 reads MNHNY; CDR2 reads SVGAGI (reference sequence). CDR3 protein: CASSYPRLAGTYEQYF. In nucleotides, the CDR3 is TGTGCCAGCAGTTACCCCAGACTAGCGGGGACCTACGAGCAGTACTTC.

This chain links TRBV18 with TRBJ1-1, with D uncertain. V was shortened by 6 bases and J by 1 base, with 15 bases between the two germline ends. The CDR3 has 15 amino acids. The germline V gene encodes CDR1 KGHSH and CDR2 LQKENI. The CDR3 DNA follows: TGTGCCAGCTCCTCCGTGTTTGGGCAGAACACTGAAGCTTTCTTT. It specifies CASSSVFGQNTEAFF. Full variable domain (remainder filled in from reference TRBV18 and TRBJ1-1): NAGVMQNPRHLVRRRGQEARLRCSPMKGHSHVYWYRQLPEEGLKFMVYLQKENIIDESGMPKERFSAEFPKEGPSILRIQQVVRGDSAAYFCASSSVFGQNTEAFFGQGTRLTVV.

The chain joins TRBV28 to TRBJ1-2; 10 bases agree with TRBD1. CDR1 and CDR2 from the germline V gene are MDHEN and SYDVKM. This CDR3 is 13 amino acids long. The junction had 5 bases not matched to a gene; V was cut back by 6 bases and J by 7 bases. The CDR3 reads CASRTGGASGYTF. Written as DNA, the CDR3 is TGTGCCAGCAGGACAGGGGGCGCCTCTGGCTACACCTTC.

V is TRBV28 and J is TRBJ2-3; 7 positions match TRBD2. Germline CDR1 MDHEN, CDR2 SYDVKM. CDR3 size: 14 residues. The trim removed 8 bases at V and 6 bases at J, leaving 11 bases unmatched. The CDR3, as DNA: TGTGCCAGCGCCGGGGGAGGGGTCGGGGATACGCAGTATTTT. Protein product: CASAGGGVGDTQYF.

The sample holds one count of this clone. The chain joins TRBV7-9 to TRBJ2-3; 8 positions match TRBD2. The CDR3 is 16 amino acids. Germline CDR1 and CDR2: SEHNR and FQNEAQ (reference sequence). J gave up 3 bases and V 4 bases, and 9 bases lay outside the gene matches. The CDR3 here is CASSSSGPKATDTQYF. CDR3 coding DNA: TGTGCCAGCAGCTCTAGCGGGCCAAAGGCGACAGATACGCAGTATTTT.

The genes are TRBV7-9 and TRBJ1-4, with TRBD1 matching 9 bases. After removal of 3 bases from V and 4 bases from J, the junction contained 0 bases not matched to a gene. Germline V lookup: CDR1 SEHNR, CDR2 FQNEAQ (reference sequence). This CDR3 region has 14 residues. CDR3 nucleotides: TGTGCCAGCAGCTTGACAGGGGGTAATGAAAAACTGTTTTTT. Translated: CASSLTGGNEKLFF.

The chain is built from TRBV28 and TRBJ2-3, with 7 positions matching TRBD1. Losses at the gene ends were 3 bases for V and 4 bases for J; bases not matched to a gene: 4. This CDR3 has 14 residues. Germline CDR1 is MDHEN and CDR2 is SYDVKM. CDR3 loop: CASSFNRGPDTQYF. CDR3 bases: TGTGCCAGCAGTTTTAACAGGGGCCCAGATACGCAGTATTTT.

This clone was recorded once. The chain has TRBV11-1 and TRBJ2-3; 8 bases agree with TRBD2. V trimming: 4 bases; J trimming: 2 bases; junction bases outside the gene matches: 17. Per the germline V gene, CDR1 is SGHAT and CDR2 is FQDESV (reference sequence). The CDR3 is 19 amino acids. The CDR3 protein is CASSSPGLGTAMHTDTQYF. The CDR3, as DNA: TGTGCCAGCAGCTCACCGGGACTAGGAACGGCGATGCACACAGATACGCAGTATTTT.

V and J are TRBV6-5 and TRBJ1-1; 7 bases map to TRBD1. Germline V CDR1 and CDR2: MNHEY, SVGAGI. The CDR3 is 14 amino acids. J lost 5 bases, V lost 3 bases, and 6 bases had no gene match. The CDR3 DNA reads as TGTGCCAGCAGTTATAGACAGGGAAGGACTGAAGCTTTCTTT. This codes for CASSYRQGRTEAFF.

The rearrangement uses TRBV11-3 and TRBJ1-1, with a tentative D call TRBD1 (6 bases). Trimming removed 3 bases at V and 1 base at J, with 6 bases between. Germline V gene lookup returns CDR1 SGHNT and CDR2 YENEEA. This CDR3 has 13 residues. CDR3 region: CASSFRGNTEAFF. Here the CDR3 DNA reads TGTGCCAGCAGCTTCAGGGGGAACACTGAAGCTTTCTTT.

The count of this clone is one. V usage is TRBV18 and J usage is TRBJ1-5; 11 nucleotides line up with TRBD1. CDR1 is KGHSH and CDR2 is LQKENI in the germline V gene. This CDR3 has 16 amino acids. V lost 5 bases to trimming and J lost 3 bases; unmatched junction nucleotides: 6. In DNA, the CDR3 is TGTGCCAGCTCAGTTGGACAGGGGGCTTTCAATCAGCCCCAGCATTTT. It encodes CASSVGQGAFNQPQHF.

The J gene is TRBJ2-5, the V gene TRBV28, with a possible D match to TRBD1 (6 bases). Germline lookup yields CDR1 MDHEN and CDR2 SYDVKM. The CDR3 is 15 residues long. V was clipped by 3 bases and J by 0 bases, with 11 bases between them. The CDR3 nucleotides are TGTGCCAGCAGTTTCGACGCAGGGGACCAAGAGACCCAGTACTTC. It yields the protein CASSFDAGDQETQYF.

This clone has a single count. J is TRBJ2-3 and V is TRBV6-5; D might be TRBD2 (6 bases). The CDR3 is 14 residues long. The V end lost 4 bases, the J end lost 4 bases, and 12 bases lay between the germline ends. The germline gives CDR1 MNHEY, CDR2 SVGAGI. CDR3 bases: TGTGCCAGCAGTTCGACGGGAGCGTCAGATACGCAGTATTTT. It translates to CASSSTGASDTQYF.